This TCR beta chain was recovered during a study of technical replicates of blood from a few donors. V shed 6 bases, J shed 4 bases, and the junction held 2 bases outside the gene matches. The CDR3 spans 13 residues. Germline V lookup: CDR1 SGHTA, CDR2 FQGTGA. Clones were read by immunoSEQ multiplex PCR, and TCRdb kept only the in-frame ones, dropping some. This sample has about 87,000 clones; 95% occur once, and the top ten carry approximately 0.35%. Sequenced input: T cells isolated from PBMCs. The genes are TRBV7-3 and TRBJ2-3, with 9 nucleotides matching TRBD1. This sequence originates from a human donor in good health. CDR3: CASSTGGADTQYF. CDR3 nucleotide sequence: TGTGCCAGCAGTACAGGGGGCGCAGATACGCAGTATTTT.